Following are 21 T cell receptor beta chains from one sample sequenced in a study of T-cell reconstitution after alpha-beta-depleted transplantation in children. Unique molecular identifiers were used in preparing the TCRbeta library. In TCRdb, the PCR reads were re-called with MiXCR into one record per CDR3 protein. Of some 520,000 distinct CDR3 sequences listed, around a third are singletons. Sequencing was performed on PBMCs from the stem cell graft donor, taken from the stem cell graft. The source is a human donor who donated a stem cell graft to a child with aplastic anemia.

This clonotype appeared a single time. V is TRBV18 and J is TRBJ1-3; tentative D call: TRBD1 (5 bases). The ends were cut back, 5 bases at V and 8 bases at J, with 19 bases in the middle. Germline-derived CDR1 and CDR2 are KGHSH and LQKENI. CDR3 length: 15 amino acids. CDR3 protein: CASSSPGRRIDTIYF. CDR3 sequence (DNA): TGTGCCAGCTCATCTCCGGGACGAAGGATAGACACCATATATTTT.

V usage is TRBV5-6 and J usage is TRBJ2-1, with TRBD1 identical over 10 bases. The CDR3 runs to 14 residues. Looked up from germline, CDR1 is SGHDT and CDR2 is YYEEEE. Losses at the gene ends were 0 bases for V and 8 bases for J; bases not matched to a gene: 2. CDR3 in DNA: TGTGCCAGCAGCTTGGGGACAGGGGGACATGAGCAGTTCTTC. Amino acids: CASSLGTGGHEQFF.

This clonotype was detected a few times. V is TRBV6-5 and J is TRBJ2-5; either TRBD1 or TRBD2 may supply D (6 bases each). The CDR3 spans 15 residues. Germline V gene data show CDR1 as MNHEY and CDR2 as SVGAGI. Trimming shortened V by 0 bases and J by 2 bases, and 10 bases separated the two germline ends. DNA of the CDR3: TGTGCCAGCAGTTACTCGGGAGGACAGCAAGAGACCCAGTACTTC. As protein: CASSYSGGQQETQYF.

This rearrangement joins TRBV20-1 to TRBJ1-2; TRBD1 aligns across 12 bases. Germline values: CDR1 DFQATT, CDR2 SNEGSKA (reference sequence). The CDR3 totals 18 residues. The V and J ends lost 4 bases and 5 bases, in that order; junction bases with no gene match: 17. CDR3 sequence (DNA): TGCAGTGCTAAACCCCGGGACAGGGGGCCCCTTCGTTTGTATGGCTACACCTTC. It codes for CSAKPRDRGPLRLYGYTF.

This clonotype was counted only a few times. This chain connects TRBV29-1 to TRBJ2-3; D might be TRBD1 or TRBD2, each matching 5 bases. Trimming took off 7 bases at V and 3 bases at J, with 14 bases between the two ends. Germline CDR1 is SQVTM and CDR2 is ANQGSEA. This CDR3 has 13 residues. CDR3 DNA sequence: TGCAGCGGAGGGACCCAACGGACAGATACGCAGTATTTT. Translated: CSGGTQRTDTQYF.

This sequence joins TRBV7-2 and TRBJ1-2; TRBD1 aligns across 7 bases. The CDR3 consists of 14 residues. V dropped 5 bases and J dropped 4; count of bases not matched to a gene: 7. Germline V gene sequence: CDR1 SGHTA, CDR2 FQGNSA. CDR3 sequence (DNA): TGTGCCAGCAGCCCCGGACAGGTTCGCTATGGCTACACCTTC. Translating it yields CASSPGQVRYGYTF.

The DNA of the CDR3 is TGTGCCAGCAGCCAAGCTTCGTCTATCTCCTACAATGAGCAGTTCTTC. It translates to CASSQASSISYNEQFF. The chain joins TRBV4-2 to TRBJ2-1; D is unresolved. Germline V CDR1 and CDR2: LGHNA, YNFKEQ. V lost 1 base to trimming and J lost 0 bases, with 10 bases between them. There are 16 residues in the CDR3.

The chain couples TRBV7-2 to TRBJ1-2; tentative D call: TRBD1 (6 bases). The V gene lost 5 bases and the J gene lost 5 bases, with 15 bases spanning the gap. The CDR3 has 14 amino acids. Looked up from germline, CDR1 is SGHTA and CDR2 is FQGNSA. In DNA form, the CDR3 reads TGTGCCAGCAGCCACCGGACAGACGAGTATGGCTACACCTTC. Its protein is CASSHRTDEYGYTF. The entire variable domain, with the rest obtained from reference TRBV7-2 and TRBJ1-2, is as follows: GAGVSQSPSNKVTEKGKDVELRCDPISGHTALYWYRQSLGQGLEFLIYFQGNSAPDKSGLPSDRFSAERTGGSVSTLTIQRTQQEDSAVYLCASSHRTDEYGYTFGSGTRLTVV.

The sample holds a few counts of this clonotype. CDR3 sequence: CASSPTGGKNIQYF. DNA of the CDR3: TGTGCCAGCAGCCCCACAGGGGGCAAAAACATTCAGTACTTC. The V call is TRBV5-5, the J call TRBJ2-4, with 8 positions matching TRBD1. The CDR3 is 14 amino acids. V was clipped by 4 bases and J by 3 bases; unmatched bases: 3. Germline CDR1 is SGHKS and CDR2 is YYEKEE (reference sequence).

CDR3 sequence: CASSSGVGNQPQHF. The CDR3 coding sequence is TGTGCCAGCAGCTCCGGGGTTGGCAATCAGCCCCAGCATTTT. V usage is TRBV11-2 and J usage is TRBJ1-5; no reliable D call. V lost 4 bases to trimming and J lost 2 bases, with 9 bases between them. Looked up from germline, CDR1 is SGHAT and CDR2 is FQNNGV. This CDR3 has 14 amino acids.

This clonotype was counted only a few times. The genes are TRBV12-3 or TRBV12-4 and TRBJ2-3; TRBD2 matches at 14 bases. The CDR3 has 16 residues. V gave up 5 bases and J gave up 5 bases; unmatched junction bases: 6. The CDR3 is CASSPTGLAGVDTQYF. The CDR3, as DNA: TGTGCCAGCAGTCCGACGGGACTAGCGGGAGTAGATACGCAGTATTTT.

The chain combines TRBV7-2 with TRBJ2-1, with 8 bases lining up with TRBD2. The CDR3 contains 13 residues. Per germline, CDR1 SGHTA and CDR2 FQGNSA. The V and J ends lost 7 bases and 9 bases, in that order; junction bases with no gene match: 8. The CDR3 DNA reads as TGTGCCAGCACCTTCTCGGGGGGGCTTGAGCAGTTCTTC. The encoded protein is CASTFSGGLEQFF.

V gene TRBV7-9 combines with J gene TRBJ2-1; D perhaps matches TRBD2 (5 bases). Germline values: CDR1 SEHNR, CDR2 FQNEAQ (reference sequence). CDR3 size: 15 residues. V was clipped by 5 bases and J by 2 bases, with 13 bases between them. In DNA form, the CDR3 reads TGTGCCAGCAGCCTCGGACTCTCGGCCTACAATGAGCAGTTCTTC. Amino acid sequence: CASSLGLSAYNEQFF.

This chain connects TRBV7-9 to TRBJ1-2; tentative D call: TRBD1 (6 bases). The CDR3 is made up of 13 amino acids. The germline CDR1 and CDR2 sequences are SEHNR and FQNEAQ (reference sequence). Trimming left V 6 bases short and J 4 bases short, with 12 bases between. CDR3 DNA: TGTGCCAGCAGTCACACAGGGTTCTATGGCTACACCTTC. This gives the protein CASSHTGFYGYTF.

V and J are TRBV15 and TRBJ2-5; 11 nucleotides align to TRBD2. The V gene end was trimmed by 9 bases and the J gene end by 3 bases; junction bases not matched to a gene: 9. CDR1 is LNHNV and CDR2 is YYDKDF in the germline V gene (reference sequence). The CDR3 runs to 15 residues. The CDR3 DNA sequence: TGTGCCACTTCACCGGGACTAGCGGCCGAAGAGACCCAGTACTTC. Its protein product is CATSPGLAAEETQYF.

This clonotype was recorded a few times. The chain uses TRBV13 and TRBJ2-5; TRBD2 might be the D (5 bases). Trimming removed 4 bases from V and 1 base from J, with 10 bases in between. Germline CDR1 PRHDT, CDR2 FYEKMQ (reference sequence). CDR3 length: 14 amino acids. CDR3: CASSSQEAQETQYF. DNA of the CDR3: TGTGCCAGCAGCTCGCAGGAGGCCCAAGAGACCCAGTACTTC. The full variable domain, with the rest looked up from reference TRBV13 and TRBJ2-5, is AAGVIQSPRHLIKEKRETATLKCYPIPRHDTVYWYQQGPGQDPQFLISFYEKMQSDKGSIPDRFSAQQFSDYHSELNMSSLELGDSALYFCASSSQEAQETQYFGPGTRLLVL.

The V gene is TRBV7-6, the J gene TRBJ2-5; D is undetermined. CDR1 and CDR2 from the germline V gene are SGHVS and FNYEAQ. V lost 5 bases and J 1 base, leaving 5 bases between the germline ends. There are 12 residues in the CDR3. CDR3 bases: TGTGCCAGCAGCCAACGCCAAGAGACCCAGTACTTC. Translation: CASSQRQETQYF.

V and J are TRBV10-2 and TRBJ2-7, with 10 bases matching TRBD1. The J segment lost 7 bases and the V segment lost 6 bases, leaving 6 bases of the junction unmatched. Per the germline V gene, CDR1 is WSHSY and CDR2 is SAAADI. The CDR3 covers 13 residues. Written as DNA, the CDR3 is TGCGCCAGCAGGAGACAGGGGGCGAGGGAGCAGTACGTC. This translates into CASRRQGAREQYV.

The chain combines TRBV12-3 or TRBV12-4 with TRBJ2-3; TRBD1 matches at 9 bases. V was pared by 7 bases and J by 5 bases, with 4 bases of the junction left unmatched. The CDR3 length is 13 residues. The CDR3 coding sequence is TGTGCCAGCACAAGGACAGGGGTAGATACGCAGTATTTT. This sequence encodes CASTRTGVDTQYF.

The rearrangement links TRBV27 to TRBJ2-2; D might be TRBD1 (5 bases). The V and J ends lost 4 bases and 1 base respectively, with 10 bases between them. This CDR3 contains 15 residues. The V gene's germline CDR1 is MNHEY and CDR2 SMNVEV (reference sequence). The CDR3 spells CASSWLGRNTGELFF. The CDR3 bases are TGTGCCAGCAGTTGGTTGGGGCGGAACACCGGGGAGCTGTTTTTT.

This clonotype has more than one count but fewer than ten. The chain couples TRBV29-1 to TRBJ2-1; 7 positions match TRBD2. The CDR3 spans 14 residues. Trimming at V came to 3 bases and at J to 5 bases, leaving 7 bases not matched to a gene. Germline lookup yields CDR1 SQVTM and CDR2 ANQGSEA. In DNA, the CDR3 is TGCAGCGTTGACGGGTGGGAGGGAAACAATGAGCAGTTCTTC. Translating it yields CSVDGWEGNNEQFF.